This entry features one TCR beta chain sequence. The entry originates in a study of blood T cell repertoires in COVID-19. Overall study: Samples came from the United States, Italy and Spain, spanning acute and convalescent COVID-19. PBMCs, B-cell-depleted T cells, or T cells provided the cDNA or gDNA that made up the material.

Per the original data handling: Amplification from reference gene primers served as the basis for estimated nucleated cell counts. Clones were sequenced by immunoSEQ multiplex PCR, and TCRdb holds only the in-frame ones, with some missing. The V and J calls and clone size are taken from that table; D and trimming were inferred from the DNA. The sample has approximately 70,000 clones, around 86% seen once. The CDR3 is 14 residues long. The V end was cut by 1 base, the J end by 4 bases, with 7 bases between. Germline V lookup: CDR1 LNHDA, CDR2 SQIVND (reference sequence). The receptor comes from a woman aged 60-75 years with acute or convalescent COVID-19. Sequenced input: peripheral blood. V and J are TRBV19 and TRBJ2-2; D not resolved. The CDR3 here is CASSIGLLTGELFF. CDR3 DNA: TGTGCCAGTAGTATAGGGCTGCTCACCGGGGAGCTGTTTTTT.